Listed below are T cell receptor beta chains from one sample, sequenced in a study of brain T cells in children with intractable seizures. Data came from immunoSEQ multiplex PCR; TCRdb stores just in-frame clones and leaves some out. The table records 110,000 or so clones, 85% to 95% of them present only once. Source: peripheral blood, taken at surgery. Receptor source: a boy under three years old with hemimegalencephaly and intractable seizures. Each CDR3 is given with its conserved first and last residue. The order of the fields is V gene, clone size, D gene, J gene, CDR3 protein, CDR3 DNA. D genes are given only for firm matches. Clone size is given for some rows only: seen once, a few or many times, or a class if the clone is expanded.

v_call: TRBV2; clone_size: .; d_call: TRBD1; j_call: TRBJ1-1; cdr3_aa: CASSELAGGENTEAFF; cdr3_nt: TGTGCCAGCAGTGAACTCGCAGGGGGCGAGAACACTGAAGCTTTCTTT
v_call: TRBV2; clone_size: .; d_call: .; j_call: TRBJ2-3; cdr3_aa: CASMTGTDTQYF; cdr3_nt: TGTGCCAGCATGACAGGCACAGATACGCAGTATTTT
v_call: TRBV12-2; clone_size: .; d_call: .; j_call: TRBJ2-3; cdr3_aa: CASRTYATDTQYF; cdr3_nt: TGTGCAAGTCGCACATATGCCACAGATACGCAGTATTTT
v_call: TRBV24-1; clone_size: .; d_call: TRBD2; j_call: TRBJ2-1; cdr3_aa: CATSDGGRAYEQFF; cdr3_nt: TGTGCCACCAGTGATGGCGGGAGGGCCTACGAGCAGTTCTTC
v_call: TRBV9; clone_size: few; d_call: .; j_call: TRBJ2-2; cdr3_aa: CAGSPGPYTGELFF; cdr3_nt: TGTGCCGGAAGCCCGGGACCGTACACCGGGGAGCTGTTTTTT
v_call: TRBV12-3/TRBV12-4; clone_size: .; d_call: .; j_call: TRBJ2-3; cdr3_aa: CASREVTDTQYF; cdr3_nt: TGTGCCAGCAGGGAGGTCACAGATACGCAGTATTTT
v_call: TRBV9; clone_size: .; d_call: .; j_call: TRBJ2-6; cdr3_aa: CASSAWGANVLTF; cdr3_nt: TGTGCCAGCAGCGCATGGGGGGCCAACGTCCTGACTTTC
v_call: TRBV9; clone_size: .; d_call: TRBD2; j_call: TRBJ2-7; cdr3_aa: CASSPSRVAGIDEQYF; cdr3_nt: TGTGCCAGCAGCCCCTCAAGGGTAGCGGGTATCGACGAGCAGTACTTC
v_call: TRBV25-1; clone_size: .; d_call: .; j_call: TRBJ1-1; cdr3_aa: CASSTPRGGVMNTEAFF; cdr3_nt: TGTGCCAGCAGTACACCAAGGGGGGGGGTGATGAACACTGAAGCTTTCTTT
v_call: TRBV19; clone_size: .; d_call: .; j_call: TRBJ2-1; cdr3_aa: CASSRISGSYNEQFF; cdr3_nt: TGTGCCAGTAGTAGAATAAGCGGATCCTACAATGAGCAGTTCTTC
v_call: TRBV7-3; clone_size: .; d_call: .; j_call: TRBJ1-2; cdr3_aa: CASSLNAGRGGYTF; cdr3_nt: TGTGCCAGCAGCTTAAACGCAGGGAGGGGTGGCTACACCTTC
v_call: TRBV29-1; clone_size: .; d_call: TRBD1; j_call: TRBJ2-1; cdr3_aa: CSVGQQGAYNEQFF; cdr3_nt: TGCAGCGTTGGCCAACAGGGGGCGTATAATGAGCAGTTCTTC
v_call: TRBV6-4; clone_size: .; d_call: .; j_call: TRBJ2-1; cdr3_aa: CASSDSPSTGTREQFF; cdr3_nt: TGTGCCAGCAGTGACTCCCCTTCTACAGGGACGAGGGAGCAGTTCTTC
v_call: TRBV3-1/TRBV3-2; clone_size: .; d_call: .; j_call: TRBJ1-2; cdr3_aa: CASSQTVYGYTF; cdr3_nt: TGTGCCAGCAGCCAAACCGTATATGGCTACACCTTC
v_call: TRBV5-1; clone_size: .; d_call: .; j_call: TRBJ2-1; cdr3_aa: CASSLEGDYNEQFF; cdr3_nt: TGCGCCAGCAGCTTGGAGGGGGACTACAATGAGCAGTTCTTC
v_call: TRBV9; clone_size: .; d_call: TRBD2; j_call: TRBJ2-1; cdr3_aa: CASSVYAGGGNEQFF; cdr3_nt: TGTGCCAGCAGCGTATACGCGGGAGGCGGGAATGAGCAGTTCTTC
v_call: TRBV1; clone_size: few; d_call: .; j_call: TRBJ2-7; cdr3_aa: CTSSQGRETYEQYF; cdr3_nt: TGCACCAGCAGCCAAGGGCGGGAGACCTACGAGCAGTACTTC
v_call: TRBV6-1; clone_size: .; d_call: TRBD2; j_call: TRBJ2-7; cdr3_aa: CASSEIAGGPHEQYF; cdr3_nt: TGTGCCAGCAGTGAAATAGCGGGAGGACCCCACGAGCAGTACTTC
v_call: TRBV7-2; clone_size: .; d_call: .; j_call: TRBJ1-2; cdr3_aa: CASSPGRQSYGYTF; cdr3_nt: TGTGCCAGCAGCCCCGGACGACAGAGCTATGGCTACACCTTC
v_call: TRBV10-1; clone_size: once; d_call: .; j_call: TRBJ2-7; cdr3_aa: CASSEGQAPSNEQYF; cdr3_nt: TGCGCCAGCAGTGAGGGCCAGGCCCCATCGAACGAGCAGTACTTC
v_call: TRBV10-3; clone_size: once; d_call: TRBD2; j_call: TRBJ2-7; cdr3_aa: CAITPLAGVGEQYF; cdr3_nt: TGTGCCATCACCCCCCTGGCGGGAGTGGGGGAGCAGTACTTC
v_call: TRBV6-2/TRBV6-3; clone_size: .; d_call: TRBD2; j_call: TRBJ2-7; cdr3_aa: CASSKGTSGPSSYEQYF; cdr3_nt: TGTGCCAGCAGCAAAGGGACTAGCGGACCGAGCTCCTACGAGCAGTACTTC
v_call: TRBV9; clone_size: .; d_call: TRBD2; j_call: TRBJ2-3; cdr3_aa: CASSVVGLAGVGSTDTQYF; cdr3_nt: TGTGCCAGCAGCGTAGTGGGACTAGCGGGAGTGGGGAGCACAGATACGCAGTATTTT
v_call: TRBV7-2; clone_size: .; d_call: .; j_call: TRBJ2-1; cdr3_aa: CASSLGGTYNEQFF; cdr3_nt: TGTGCCAGCAGCTTAGGCGGGACCTACAATGAGCAGTTCTTC
v_call: TRBV15; clone_size: .; d_call: TRBD2; j_call: TRBJ2-4; cdr3_aa: CATSRQGGIDIQYF; cdr3_nt: TGTGCCACCAGCAGGCAGGGAGGGATAGACATTCAGTACTTC
v_call: TRBV3-1/TRBV3-2; clone_size: .; d_call: .; j_call: TRBJ2-1; cdr3_aa: CASSQSLGNEQFF; cdr3_nt: TGTGCCAGCAGCCAATCCCTGGGCAATGAGCAGTTCTTC
v_call: TRBV19; clone_size: once; d_call: .; j_call: TRBJ2-1; cdr3_aa: CASDLGGRISNEQFF; cdr3_nt: TGTGCCAGTGACCTTGGAGGGAGGATTTCCAATGAGCAGTTCTTC
v_call: TRBV27; clone_size: .; d_call: .; j_call: TRBJ1-3; cdr3_aa: CASTDSPFGNTIYF; cdr3_nt: TGTGCCAGCACCGACTCCCCCTTTGGAAACACCATATATTTT
v_call: TRBV3-1/TRBV3-2; clone_size: .; d_call: .; j_call: TRBJ1-1; cdr3_aa: CASSQGAGVTEAFF; cdr3_nt: TGTGCCAGCAGCCAAGGGGCGGGGGTAACTGAAGCTTTCTTT
v_call: TRBV25-1; clone_size: .; d_call: .; j_call: TRBJ2-5; cdr3_aa: CASSLGETQYF; cdr3_nt: TGTGCCAGCAGTTTAGGGGAGACCCAGTACTTC
v_call: TRBV7-9; clone_size: few; d_call: .; j_call: TRBJ2-7; cdr3_aa: CASSLPALREYEQYF; cdr3_nt: TGTGCCAGCAGCTTACCGGCGTTACGGGAATACGAGCAGTACTTC
v_call: TRBV5-1; clone_size: .; d_call: .; j_call: TRBJ2-3; cdr3_aa: CASSRTGTDTQYF; cdr3_nt: TGCGCCAGCAGCAGGACAGGCACAGATACGCAGTATTTT
v_call: TRBV13; clone_size: once; d_call: TRBD2; j_call: TRBJ2-1; cdr3_aa: CASGTSGRWGNEQFF; cdr3_nt: TGTGCCAGTGGTACTAGCGGGAGGTGGGGCAATGAGCAGTTCTTC
v_call: TRBV28; clone_size: .; d_call: TRBD2; j_call: TRBJ2-5; cdr3_aa: CASSPSLARAQETQYF; cdr3_nt: TGTGCCAGCAGCCCATCACTAGCGCGAGCCCAAGAGACCCAGTACTTC
v_call: TRBV11-3; clone_size: .; d_call: .; j_call: TRBJ1-3; cdr3_aa: CASSLGRLSGNTIYF; cdr3_nt: TGTGCCAGCAGCTTGGGGAGACTATCTGGAAACACCATATATTTT
v_call: TRBV6-5; clone_size: .; d_call: .; j_call: TRBJ2-7; cdr3_aa: CASNRAGPYEQYF; cdr3_nt: TGTGCCAGCAACAGGGCAGGTCCCTACGAGCAGTACTTC
v_call: TRBV7-2; clone_size: .; d_call: TRBD1; j_call: TRBJ1-2; cdr3_aa: CASSLEPRGRGVYGYTF; cdr3_nt: TGTGCCAGCAGCTTAGAGCCCAGGGGGCGAGGGGTCTATGGCTACACCTTC
v_call: TRBV6-5; clone_size: .; d_call: .; j_call: TRBJ2-5; cdr3_aa: CASRHQETQYF; cdr3_nt: TGTGCCAGCAGACACCAAGAGACCCAGTACTTC
v_call: TRBV28; clone_size: .; d_call: TRBD1; j_call: TRBJ1-2; cdr3_aa: CASSPTGRYGYTF; cdr3_nt: TGTGCCAGCAGCCCGACAGGGCGCTATGGCTACACCTTC
v_call: TRBV27; clone_size: few; d_call: .; j_call: TRBJ2-7; cdr3_aa: CATATGPSIYEQYF; cdr3_nt: TGTGCTACGGCTACGGGGCCATCCATCTACGAGCAGTACTTC
v_call: TRBV7-2; clone_size: .; d_call: .; j_call: TRBJ2-5; cdr3_aa: CASSLHSRETQYF; cdr3_nt: TGTGCCAGCAGCCTGCACTCCCGAGAGACCCAGTACTTC
v_call: TRBV7-9; clone_size: .; d_call: TRBD1; j_call: TRBJ2-2; cdr3_aa: CASSLRDSYTGELFF; cdr3_nt: TGTGCCAGCAGCTTACGGGACAGTTACACCGGGGAGCTGTTTTTT
v_call: TRBV11-2; clone_size: .; d_call: .; j_call: TRBJ2-7; cdr3_aa: CASSLGGSEQYF; cdr3_nt: TGTGCCAGCAGCTTAGGAGGGTCCGAGCAGTACTTC
v_call: TRBV6-1; clone_size: .; d_call: .; j_call: TRBJ2-3; cdr3_aa: CASSGLGAVGTDTQYF; cdr3_nt: TGTGCCAGCAGTGGGCTAGGGGCAGTGGGCACAGATACGCAGTATTTT
v_call: TRBV9; clone_size: once; d_call: TRBD1; j_call: TRBJ2-2; cdr3_aa: CASRQGAGELFF; cdr3_nt: TGTGCCAGCAGACAGGGGGCCGGGGAGCTGTTTTTT
v_call: TRBV4-2; clone_size: once; d_call: TRBD1; j_call: TRBJ1-6; cdr3_aa: CASSPLGTGVAPLHF; cdr3_nt: TGTGCCAGCAGCCCTCTTGGGACAGGGGTCGCACCCCTCCACTTT
v_call: TRBV6-2/TRBV6-3; clone_size: .; d_call: .; j_call: TRBJ2-1; cdr3_aa: CASSYWGKQFF; cdr3_nt: TGTGCCAGCAGTTACTGGGGTAAGCAGTTCTTC
v_call: TRBV25-1; clone_size: .; d_call: TRBD2; j_call: TRBJ2-7; cdr3_aa: CASARSGSFEQYF; cdr3_nt: TGTGCCAGCGCCCGCAGCGGGAGCTTTGAGCAGTACTTC